This is a list of T cell receptor beta chains from one sample in a study of T cell responses to AZD1222 COVID-19 vaccine. The method was immunoSEQ multiplex PCR; TCRdb's version includes in-frame clones alone and lacks a portion of them. Of some 110,000 clones listed, approximately 93% are singletons. Source: peripheral blood, taken on day 0 of AZD1222 vaccination. These receptors were taken from an adult in good health. Each CDR3 is given with its conserved first and last residue. The D gene is left open where the match is weak. Some rows have no size entry. The others give once, few or many, or a class for an expanded clone.

.	TRBV19	TRBJ1-5	16	.	TGTGCCAGTAGTATAGACATAGACAGTGGAAGGGTGTCCCAGCATTTT	CASSIDIDSGRVSQHF
.	TRBV2	TRBJ1-1	15	.	TGTGCCAGCAAAATTGGTCGGCGAAGTGGGGGGGAAGCTTTCTTT	CASKIGRRSGGEAFF
.	TRBV5-1	TRBJ1-3	17	TRBD1	TGCGCCAGCAGCGCAAACGGGGACAGGGCCTCTGGAAACACCATATATTTT	CASSANGDRASGNTIYF
.	TRBV2	TRBJ1-2	13	.	TGTGCCAGCAGTATAGGACAGAGCGGCGGCTACACCTTC	CASSIGQSGGYTF
.	TRBV29-1	TRBJ1-1	12	TRBD1	TGCAGCGTTAAGGGGACAGGGGCTGAAGCTTTCTTT	CSVKGTGAEAFF
.	TRBV19	TRBJ2-6	20	TRBD2	TGTGCCAGTAGTTCCACCTGGGGACTAGCGGGCTTCTCTGGGGCCAACGTCCTGACTTTC	CASSSTWGLAGFSGANVLTF
.	TRBV5-4	TRBJ2-1	17	TRBD2	TGTGCCAGCAGCTTTGCGAGCGGGAGACTCACCTACAATGAGCAGTTCTTC	CASSFASGRLTYNEQFF
.	TRBV11-3	TRBJ2-1	12	.	TGTGCCAGCAGCTTAGGAAGAAATGAGCAGTTCTTC	CASSLGRNEQFF
.	TRBV19	TRBJ1-2	16	.	TGTGCCAGTAGTAAGGGAGGGCCGAGAGATAACTATGGCTACACCTTC	CASSKGGPRDNYGYTF
.	TRBV3-1/TRBV3-2	TRBJ2-7	16	.	TGTGCCAGCAGCCAAGGCCGCGCGGGGTTGTACTACGAGCAGTACTTC	CASSQGRAGLYYEQYF
once	TRBV27	TRBJ2-2	13	.	TGTGCCACTCGGGATCCAAACACCGGGGAGCTGTTTTTT	CATRDPNTGELFF
.	TRBV9	TRBJ2-3	12	TRBD2	TGTGCCAGCAGCCTAGCGGGAGATACGCAGTATTTT	CASSLAGDTQYF
.	TRBV6-5	TRBJ2-7	13	TRBD1	TGTGCCAGCAACCGACAGGGGGCCAAGGAGCAGTACTTC	CASNRQGAKEQYF
.	TRBV5-1	TRBJ2-5	16	TRBD1	TGCGCCAGCAGCTTGGGAGGGACAGGGCCTACCGAGACCCAGTACTTC	CASSLGGTGPTETQYF
once	TRBV13	TRBJ2-4	12	.	TGTGCCAGCAGCTTAGCCAAAAACATTCAGTACTTC	CASSLAKNIQYF
once	TRBV5-1	TRBJ2-3	15	.	TGCGCCAGCAGGCCGAGGGGAACGAGCACAGATACGCAGTATTTT	CASRPRGTSTDTQYF
.	TRBV19	TRBJ2-7	14	TRBD1	TGTGCCAGTAGTATTGGACAGGGGGCCTACGAGCAGTACTTC	CASSIGQGAYEQYF
.	TRBV28	TRBJ1-2	13	TRBD1	TGTGCCAGCAGTTTAGTGACAGGGATTGGCTACACCTTC	CASSLVTGIGYTF
.	TRBV6-6	TRBJ1-1	11	.	TGTGCCAGCAGTTACGGAGACAAAGCTTTCTTT	CASSYGDKAFF
.	TRBV6-5	TRBJ2-1	15	TRBD2	TGTGCCAGCACCCTTAGCGGGAGCTCCTACAATGAGCAGTTCTTC	CASTLSGSSYNEQFF
.	TRBV6-1	TRBJ1-5	13	.	TGTGCCAGCAGTGAGCCGGACCAGCGGCCCCAGCATTTT	CASSEPDQRPQHF
.	TRBV15	TRBJ2-2	20	.	TGTGCCACCAGCAGAGAACGCTCGGGCGGACTAATCAAGGCCACCGGGGAGCTGTTTTTT	CATSRERSGGLIKATGELFF
.	TRBV15	TRBJ1-4	19	TRBD1	TGTGCCACCAGCAGGGAACTTCTGTTTCAGGGGGCAACTAATGAAAAACTGTTTTTT	CATSRELLFQGATNEKLFF
.	TRBV28	TRBJ1-2	13	TRBD1	TGTGCCAGCCACAGGGGGCGAAACTATGGCTACACCTTC	CASHRGRNYGYTF
.	TRBV7-6	TRBJ2-2	15	.	TGTGCCAGCAGCTCATTCCCCGGGAACACCGGGGAGCTGTTTTTT	CASSSFPGNTGELFF